The 3 T cell receptor beta chains in this list originate from one sample, sequenced in a study of sequential checkpoint blockade in melanoma. Data came from immunoSEQ multiplex PCR; TCRdb stores just in-frame clones and leaves some out. The sample has about 20,000 clones; about three fifths are singletons. Treatment noted: randomized to nivolumab then ipilimumab (arm A) or the reverse (arm B). This specimen consisted of CD8+ T cells sorted from blood (inferred from file names), obtained from a patient given nivolumab and ipilimumab in sequence. The receptors derive from a human donor with melanoma.

This clone was detected a few times. The chain combines TRBV9 with TRBJ2-2, with D possibly matching TRBD1 (7 bases). The CDR3 is made up of 16 amino acids. The germline gives CDR1 SGDLS, CDR2 YYNGEE. V lost 3 bases and J lost 5, with 17 bases in between. The CDR3 coding sequence is TGTGCCAGCAGCGCGGGGGACAGCGGGCCAACCGGGGAGCTGTTTTTT. This encodes CASSAGDSGPTGELFF.

This chain links TRBV9 with TRBJ2-6, with no clear D. This CDR3 is built from 13 residues. CDR1 and CDR2 from the germline V gene are SGDLS and YYNGEE. V dropped 7 bases and J dropped 1 base, with 6 bases sitting between them. Here the CDR3 reads CASSPSGANVLTF. The CDR3, as DNA: TGTGCCAGCTCCCCTTCTGGGGCCAACGTCCTGACTTTC.

In its sample, this clone was seen a few times. CDR3 coding DNA: TGTGCCAGTAGACAGGGGATGGGCTATGGCTACACCTTC. This sequence encodes CASRQGMGYGYTF. V gene TRBV5-6 combines with J gene TRBJ1-2; 8 bases agree with TRBD1. The CDR3 is made up of 13 amino acids. Germline CDR1 reads SGHDT; CDR2 reads YYEEEE. The V and J ends lost 8 bases and 4 bases, in that order; junction bases with no gene match: 7.